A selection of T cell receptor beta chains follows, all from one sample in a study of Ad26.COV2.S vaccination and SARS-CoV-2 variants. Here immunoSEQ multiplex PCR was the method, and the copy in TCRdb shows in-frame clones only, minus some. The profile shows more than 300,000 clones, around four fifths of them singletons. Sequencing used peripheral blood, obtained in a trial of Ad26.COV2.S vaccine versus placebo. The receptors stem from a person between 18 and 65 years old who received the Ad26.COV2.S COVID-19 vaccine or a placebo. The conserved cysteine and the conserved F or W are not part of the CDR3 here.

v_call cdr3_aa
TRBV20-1 SASPPRATDTQY
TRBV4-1 ASSQASSRRIMNTEAF
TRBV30 AWSPGLHYGYT
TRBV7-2 ASSLVSGYNEQF
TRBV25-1 ASSELQGTAGELF
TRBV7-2 ASSLARGNKNTGELF
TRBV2 ASTITGGASGNTIY
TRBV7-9 ASSPGTSGTDTQY
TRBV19 ASRGGLAGGAKTDTQY
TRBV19 ASSISAYGYT
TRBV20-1 SASYAGTSIIHEQY
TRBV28 ASSSARDRGLLETQY
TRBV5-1 VSIGTGGKQY
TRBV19 ASSHRGQTYEQY
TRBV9 ASSRTELAGGTDTQY
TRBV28 ASSFQTGGFVKLF
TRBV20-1 SASPTSPGVTDTQY
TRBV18 ASSPRTRVDEQF
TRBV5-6 ASTSATRVAGGGYYEQY
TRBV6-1 ASSERGDTEAF
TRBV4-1 ASSQGVGAAHYGYT
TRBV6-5 ASRSGGSGYT
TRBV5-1 ASSLTTTQF
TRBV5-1 ASSYGTEETQY
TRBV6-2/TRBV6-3 ASSQDRGLYYGYT
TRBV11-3 ASSFEGATYEQY
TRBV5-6 ASSFGTGVSGYT